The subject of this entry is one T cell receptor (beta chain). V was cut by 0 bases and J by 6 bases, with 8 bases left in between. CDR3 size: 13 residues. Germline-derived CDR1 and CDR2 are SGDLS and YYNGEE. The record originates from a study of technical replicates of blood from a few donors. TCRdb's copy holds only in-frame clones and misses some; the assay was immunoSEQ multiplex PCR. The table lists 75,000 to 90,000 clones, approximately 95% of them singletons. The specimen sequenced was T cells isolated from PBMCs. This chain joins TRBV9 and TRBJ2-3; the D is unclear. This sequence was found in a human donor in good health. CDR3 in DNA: TGTGCCAGCAGCGTAGCCGCGTTCGATACGCAGTATTTT. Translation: CASSVAAFDTQYF.